This T cell receptor (beta chain) was obtained from a study of cytomegalovirus exposure and HLA in healthy donors. For the study at large: Within an early data release were around 87 million unique TCRs drawn from HLA-typed donors.

The sample holds a few counts of this clone. The V segment lost 5 bases and the J segment 5 bases; nucleotides outside the gene matches: 7. The CDR3 runs to 14 residues. CDR1 and CDR2 from the germline V gene are MDHEN and SYDVKM. The study ran its PCR with 60 Vbeta and 13 Jbeta primers. Profiled with immunoSEQ multiplex PCR; TCRdb holds only in-frame clones, not every one. The repertoire has some 65,000 clones, around 73% of them found once; the top ten carry 3%. The material sequenced was PBMCs. The clonotype was recovered from a girl aged 10 to 17 in good health and CMV-seropositive. This chain links TRBV28 with TRBJ2-7; 9 nucleotides line up with TRBD1. This chain's CDR3 is CASSAYRGLDEQYF. CDR3 sequence (DNA): TGTGCCAGCAGTGCCTACAGGGGGCTGGACGAGCAGTACTTC.